This passage covers 24 T cell receptor beta chains from one sample sequenced in a study of shared clonotypes between healthy human individuals (dated by TCRdb to about 2020). The library was built by means of the immunoSEQ multiplex PCR assay. TCRdb carries this immuneACCESS record with in-frame sequences only. Its versions omit some clonotypes, under half of them owing to an unresolved V gene in the studies checked, with the rest unexplained. The sample table contains some 2,100,000 clones; only one count was recorded for approximately 96% of them. The ten largest account for around 0.13% of the sample. Sequenced material: naive CD4+ T cells sorted from blood. Taken with the paper, the label for cell subset or site translates to: CD45RA+ positively selected. The receptors here all came from a man aged 18-30 years in good health.

V is TRBV10-3 and J is TRBJ2-2, with 14 bases matching TRBD2. Germline lookup yields CDR1 ENHRY and CDR2 SYGVKD. The CDR3 loop spans 18 amino acids. V was pared by 6 bases and J by 2 bases, with 8 bases of the junction left unmatched. This CDR3 reads CAISPFGLAGGNTGELFF. The CDR3, as DNA: TGTGCCATCAGCCCTTTTGGACTAGCGGGGGGCAACACCGGGGAGCTGTTTTTT.

This chain links TRBV2 with TRBJ1-1; D unresolved. The CDR3 runs 13 residues. Trimming cost V 5 bases and J 4 bases, with 11 bases left between them. In germline, CDR1 is SNHLY, CDR2 FYNNEI. CDR3 amino acids: CASSIGMGTEAFF. CDR3 nucleotides: TGTGCCAGCAGTATTGGTATGGGCACTGAAGCTTTCTTT.

The CDR3 loop is CAWSVGSGLWGNIQYF. CDR3 DNA: TGTGCCTGGAGTGTAGGCTCCGGTCTCTGGGGAAACATTCAGTACTTC. This sequence joins TRBV30 and TRBJ2-4; D not resolved. This CDR3 is 16 amino acids long. Trimming cost V 0 bases and J 6 bases, with 18 bases left between them. Germline CDR1 GTSNPN, CDR2 SVGIG (reference sequence).

The rearrangement links TRBV5-1 to TRBJ1-1, with D unresolved. Trimming took 4 bases from V and 0 from J, leaving 13 bases between them. The CDR3 extends over 15 amino acids. The germline CDR1 and CDR2 sequences are SGHRS and YFSETQ. The CDR3 nucleotides read TGCGCCAGCAGCAAGGAGGGAGAGGTGAACACTGAAGCTTTCTTT. It codes for CASSKEGEVNTEAFF.

The genes are TRBV7-8 and TRBJ2-1; D gene ambiguous. The CDR3 has 14 residues. CDR1 and CDR2 from the germline V gene are SGHVS and FQNEAQ. Trimming took 0 bases from V and 9 from J, leaving 12 bases between them. Here the CDR3 reads CASSLAPSWGEQFF. CDR3 DNA: TGTGCCAGCAGCTTAGCGCCCTCCTGGGGTGAGCAGTTCTTC.

V usage is TRBV4-1 and J usage is TRBJ2-7; D call uncertain. V lost 1 base and J lost 3, with 10 bases in between. Per the germline V gene, CDR1 is MGHRA and CDR2 is YSYEKL. CDR3 length equals 14 residues. CDR3 in amino acids: CASSQGLTVYEQYF. CDR3 nucleotides: TGCGCCAGCAGCCAAGGTCTGACGGTCTACGAGCAGTACTTC.

This rearrangement joins TRBV10-2 to TRBJ2-7; D is uncertain. The CDR3 is made up of 14 amino acids. CDR1 WSHSY and CDR2 SAAADI come from the germline V gene. Trimming pared 1 base from V and 6 bases from J, leaving 13 bases between. The CDR3 loop is CASSEWNLTSEQYF. CDR3 sequence (DNA): TGCGCCAGCAGTGAGTGGAATCTCACGTCCGAGCAGTACTTC.

This clone has just one count. Here the CDR3 DNA reads TGTGCCAGCAGTTTAACAGGGGGCGCCGGGGACACTGAAGCTTTCTTT. Amino acid sequence: CASSLTGGAGDTEAFF. The chain combines TRBV28 with TRBJ1-1, with 9 positions matching TRBD1. CDR1 is MDHEN, CDR2 SYDVKM, per germline. CDR3 length: 16 residues. J gave up 3 bases and V 2 bases, and 7 bases lay outside the gene matches.

J is TRBJ2-3 and V is TRBV19; D might be TRBD1 (6 bases). Per germline, CDR1 LNHDA and CDR2 SQIVND (reference sequence). This CDR3 comprises 13 residues. The V end was cut by 7 bases, the J end by 0 bases, with 8 bases between. The CDR3 loop reads CASMGASTDTQYF. The CDR3 nucleotides read TGTGCCAGTATGGGGGCAAGCACAGATACGCAGTATTTT.

The rearrangement uses TRBV4-2 and TRBJ2-7; TRBD1 aligns across 8 bases. The J segment lost 4 bases and the V segment lost 1 base, leaving 12 bases of the junction unmatched. The germline V gene encodes CDR1 LGHNA and CDR2 YNFKEQ. This CDR3 contains 17 residues. Written as DNA, the CDR3 is TGTGCCAGCAGCCAAGCGCAGGGGGCGTCATCCCCGTACGAGCAGTACTTC. The encoded protein is CASSQAQGASSPYEQYF.

This chain uses TRBV6-6 with TRBJ2-7, with D maybe TRBD2 (5 bases). The CDR3 contains 13 residues. Per germline, CDR1 MNHNY and CDR2 SVGAGI (reference sequence). Trimming took 0 bases from V and 7 from J, leaving 10 bases between them. The CDR3 DNA follows: TGTGCCAGCAGTTACTCGTATCCGGGAGAGCAGTACTTC. Translating it yields CASSYSYPGEQYF.

This sequence joins TRBV18 and TRBJ2-6; possible D gene TRBD1, 6 bases. CDR3 size: 18 residues. Germline lookup yields CDR1 KGHSH and CDR2 LQKENI. V was trimmed by 3 bases and J by 9 bases, leaving 24 bases between them. For the CDR3, the DNA is TGTGCCAGCTCACCCTCGCAGGGGCTACTCTCTGTGGTCAACGTCCTGACTTTC. Translating it yields CASSPSQGLLSVVNVLTF. Combining the CDR3 with reference TRBV18 and TRBJ2-6 gives the whole variable domain NAGVMQNPRHLVRRRGQEARLRCSPMKGHSHVYWYRQLPEEGLKFMVYLQKENIIDESGMPKERFSAEFPKEGPSILRIQQVVRGDSAAYFCASSPSQGLLSVVNVLTFGAGSRLTVL.

V is TRBV6-1 and J is TRBJ2-7; 10 positions agree with TRBD1. Germline CDR1 is MNHNS and CDR2 is SASEGT. Trimming took 7 bases from V and 4 from J; bases not matched to a gene: 7. The CDR3 runs 14 residues. The CDR3 DNA sequence: TGTGCCAGCACTAAAGGGACAGGGGAATACGAGCAGTACTTC. Its protein product is CASTKGTGEYEQYF.

This chain connects TRBV5-1 to TRBJ2-5; possible D gene TRBD2, 6 bases. V shed 1 base and J shed 1 base, with 11 bases lying between them. The CDR3 has 15 amino acids. The V gene's germline CDR1 is SGHRS and CDR2 YFSETQ. Here the CDR3 reads CASSLLAGIQETQYF. DNA of the CDR3: TGCGCCAGCAGCTTGCTGGCGGGGATCCAAGAGACCCAGTACTTC.

The chain has TRBV5-1 and TRBJ2-5, with no clear D. The germline V gene has CDR1 SGHRS and CDR2 YFSETQ. CDR3 length: 13 residues. V was trimmed by 2 bases and J by 1 base, leaving 6 bases between them. As DNA, the CDR3 is TGCGCCAGCAGCTTACCGGTCCAAGAGACCCAGTACTTC. This translates into CASSLPVQETQYF. Full variable domain (rest looked up from reference TRBV5-1 and TRBJ2-5): KAGVTQTPRYLIKTRGQQVTLSCSPISGHRSVSWYQQTPGQGLQFLFEYFSETQRNKGNFPGRFSGRQFSNSRSEMNVSTLELGDSALYLCASSLPVQETQYFGPGTRLLVL.

The chain has TRBV5-4 and TRBJ2-7, with unresolved D. The CDR3 is 14 residues long. Trimming removed 4 bases from V and 4 bases from J, with 15 bases in between. The germline V gene encodes CDR1 SGHNT and CDR2 YYREEE (reference sequence). In DNA, the CDR3 is TGTGCCAGCAGCAACTCATCGGCCCTATACGAGCAGTACTTC. Its protein is CASSNSSALYEQYF.

This rearrangement joins TRBV6-5 to TRBJ1-4; D is possibly TRBD1 (6 bases). CDR1 MNHEY and CDR2 SVGAGI come from the germline V gene. Trimming took off 0 bases at V and 1 base at J, with 9 bases between the two ends. CDR3 size: 16 residues. CDR3 DNA: TGTGCCAGCAGTTACTCGCCAGGGGTAACTAATGAAAAACTGTTTTTT. Its translation is CASSYSPGVTNEKLFF.

The chain joins TRBV28 to TRBJ1-3; a possible D gene is TRBD1 (5 bases). Germline V gives CDR1 MDHEN, CDR2 SYDVKM. V dropped 4 bases and J dropped 9 bases, with 16 bases sitting between them. The CDR3 covers 14 residues. In nucleotides, the CDR3 is TGTGCCAGCAGTTCAGTCGACAGACCCGGCACCATATATTTT. This sequence encodes CASSSVDRPGTIYF.

The rearrangement links TRBV5-1 to TRBJ2-3; 13 bases map to TRBD2. V trimming: 3 bases; J trimming: 0 bases; junction bases outside the gene matches: 4. Germline assignment: CDR1 SGHRS and CDR2 YFSETQ. The CDR3 consists of 17 residues. CDR3 bases: TGCGCCAGCAGCTGGACTAGCGGGGGTTCTAGCACAGATACGCAGTATTTT. Its translation is CASSWTSGGSSTDTQYF.

V and J are TRBV28 and TRBJ2-5, with a weak D call TRBD1 (6 bases). Per the germline V gene, CDR1 is MDHEN and CDR2 is SYDVKM. The CDR3 extends over 12 amino acids. Trimming shortened V by 7 bases and J by 3 bases, and 9 bases separated the two germline ends. The CDR3 nucleotides are TGTGCCAGCAACGGACAGAAAGAGACCCAGTACTTC. It yields the protein CASNGQKETQYF. The whole variable domain, remainder taken from reference TRBV28 and TRBJ2-5, is DVKVTQSSRYLVKRTGEKVFLECVQDMDHENMFWYRQDPGLGLRLIYFSYDVKMKEKGDIPEGYSVSREKKERFSLILESASTNQTSMYLCASNGQKETQYFGPGTRLLVL.

The rearrangement joins TRBV7-3 to TRBJ2-1, with D maybe TRBD1 (5 bases). Germline CDR1 SGHTA, CDR2 FQGTGA. The germline V and J ends were trimmed by 5 bases and 4 bases, with 15 bases remaining between them. The length of the CDR3 is 15 residues. In DNA, the CDR3 is TGTGCCAGCAGCCCACACTGGGGCTTGTACAATGAGCAGTTCTTC. Its translation is CASSPHWGLYNEQFF. Supplemented by reference TRBV7-3 and TRBJ2-1, the full variable domain reads GAGVSQTPSNKVTEKGKYVELRCDPISGHTALYWYRQSLGQGPEFLIYFQGTGAADDSGLPNDRFFAVRPEGSVSTLKIQRTERGDSAVYLCASSPHWGLYNEQFFGPGTRLTVL.

The rearrangement uses TRBV7-2 and TRBJ2-7; possible D gene TRBD1, 6 bases. V shed 4 bases and J shed 0 bases, with 13 bases lying between them. CDR1 is SGHTA and CDR2 is FQGNSA in the germline V gene. The CDR3 totals 15 residues. CDR3: CASSSQQGSSYEQYF. CDR3 DNA sequence: TGTGCCAGCAGCTCACAACAGGGAAGCTCCTACGAGCAGTACTTC.

As concerns this clone: Other DNA sequences from this sample encode an identical CDR3 as well. The V call is TRBV10-2, the J call TRBJ1-5, with 9 bases that match TRBD1. The CDR3 is 13 amino acids. V shed 8 bases and J 6 bases; nucleotides not matched to a gene: 5. The germline V gene has CDR1 WSHSY and CDR2 SAAADI. The CDR3 here is CASSQGAGQPQHF. Here the CDR3 DNA reads TGCGCCAGCTCACAGGGGGCGGGTCAGCCCCAGCATTTT.

V gene TRBV18 combines with J gene TRBJ1-5, with TRBD1 matching 8 bases. V dropped 0 bases and J dropped 5; count of bases not matched to a gene: 12. The CDR3 contains 18 residues. Germline V gene sequence: CDR1 KGHSH, CDR2 LQKENI. CDR3 in DNA: TGTGCCAGCTCACCACCTTTACGTACAGGGGGGATATATCAGCCCCAGCATTTT. This sequence encodes CASSPPLRTGGIYQPQHF.